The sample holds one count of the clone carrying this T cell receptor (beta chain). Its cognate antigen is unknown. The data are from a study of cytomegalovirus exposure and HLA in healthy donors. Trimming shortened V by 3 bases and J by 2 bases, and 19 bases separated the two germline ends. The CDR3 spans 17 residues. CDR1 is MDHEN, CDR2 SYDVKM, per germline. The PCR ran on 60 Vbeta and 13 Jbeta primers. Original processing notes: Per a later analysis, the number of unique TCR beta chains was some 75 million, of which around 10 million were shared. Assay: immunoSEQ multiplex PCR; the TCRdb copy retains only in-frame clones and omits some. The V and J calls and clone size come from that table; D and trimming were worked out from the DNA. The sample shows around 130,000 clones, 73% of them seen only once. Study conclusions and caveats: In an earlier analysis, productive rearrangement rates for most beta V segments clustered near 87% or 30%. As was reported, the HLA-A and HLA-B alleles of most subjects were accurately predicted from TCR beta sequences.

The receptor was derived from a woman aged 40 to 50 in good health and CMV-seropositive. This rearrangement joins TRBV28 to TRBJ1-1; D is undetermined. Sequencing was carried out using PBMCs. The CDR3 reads CASSLMGRWLTNTEAFF. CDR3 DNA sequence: TGTGCCAGCAGTTTGATGGGCAGGTGGCTGACAAACACTGAAGCTTTCTTT.